Shown below are 25 T cell receptor beta chains from a single sample sequenced in a study of beta chain features in type 1 diabetes (dated by TCRdb to between 2017 and 2018). The research as a whole found: Type 1 diabetes patients showed a moderate but significant shortening of TCRB CDR3 length in all four CD4+ subsets.

The library came from the immunoSEQ multiplex PCR assay. All of the isolated RNA was reverse transcribed with the High Capacity cDNA Reverse Transcription Kit, so expressed TCRB transcripts were sequenced. What TCRdb holds here is the immuneACCESS table cut down to in-frame rearrangements. Part of the clones is not present; checked against another copy, under half of the missing clones reflect an unresolved V gene, and the others are unexplained. The sample table records 300,000 to 400,000 clones; 8.5% to 10% of these occur just once. The ten top clones hold about 0.6% of the sample. Which antigens these TCRs recognize remains unknown. What was sequenced was central memory CD4+ T cells from blood. The receptors derive from a man younger than 45 with type 1 diabetes.

This clone appeared a few times. V and J are TRBV7-9 and TRBJ1-2, with 7 nucleotides matching TRBD1. The CDR3 has 14 residues. Germline V gives CDR1 SEHNR, CDR2 FQNEAQ (reference sequence). Germline trimming cut 5 bases from V and 3 bases from J; bases unmatched to any gene: 6. The CDR3 region has the DNA TGTGCCAGCAGCCCCACAGGGGTGGACTATGGCTACACCTTC. Its translation: CASSPTGVDYGYTF.

This clone showed up just a few times. V gene TRBV7-2 combines with J gene TRBJ2-7; a possible D gene is TRBD1 (7 bases). V lost 4 bases and J 6 bases, leaving 25 bases between the germline ends. The CDR3 is 17 amino acids. Germline assignment: CDR1 SGHTA and CDR2 FQGNSA. CDR3: CASSSGGMVGWNSEQYF. The DNA of the CDR3 is TGTGCCAGCAGCTCAGGGGGGATGGTCGGGTGGAATTCCGAGCAGTACTTC.

The V call is TRBV28, the J call TRBJ1-6; D unresolved. Germline lookup yields CDR1 MDHEN and CDR2 SYDVKM. V was cut by 7 bases and J by 8 bases, with 15 bases left in between. The CDR3 is made up of 14 amino acids. CDR3 nucleotide sequence: TGTGCCAGCACCTCCGGGAGAGGACATTCACCCCTCCACTTT. Translating it yields CASTSGRGHSPLHF.

This clone was observed a few times. The chain carries TRBV9 and TRBJ1-5; D is possibly TRBD1 (5 bases). The CDR3 contains 17 residues. V gave up 0 bases and J gave up 3 bases, with 16 bases separating them. Germline V gene lookup returns CDR1 SGDLS and CDR2 YYNGEE. CDR3 loop: CASSVGVGDGHNQPQHF. In DNA, the CDR3 is TGTGCCAGCAGCGTAGGGGTTGGGGACGGACACAATCAGCCCCAGCATTTT.

This clone was observed a few times. This sequence joins TRBV7-9 and TRBJ2-3, with TRBD2 matching over 10 bases. The CDR3 totals 15 residues. Trimming took 0 bases from V and 6 from J; bases not matched to a gene: 3. CDR1 and CDR2 (germline): SEHNR, FQNEAQ (reference sequence). The CDR3 region has the DNA TGTGCCAGCAGCTTAGCGGCTAGCGGGAGCGATACGCAGTATTTT. Encoded protein: CASSLAASGSDTQYF.

This chain's CDR3 is CSVVVNFMNTEAFF. Written as DNA, the CDR3 is TGCAGCGTCGTAGTGAACTTCATGAACACTGAAGCTTTCTTT. This rearrangement joins TRBV29-1 to TRBJ1-1; D is unresolved. The CDR3 is 14 amino acids. The V and J ends lost 6 bases and 0 bases respectively, with 14 bases between them. Germline V gene lookup returns CDR1 SQVTM and CDR2 ANQGSEA.

This clone was seen repeatedly, ten times or more. The chain employs TRBV7-3 and TRBJ1-1; no firm D call. This CDR3 spans 13 amino acids. CDR1 and CDR2 (germline): SGHTA, FQGTGA. Trimming stripped 5 bases from V and 0 bases from J, with 7 bases between. The CDR3: CASSAEMNTEAFF. The CDR3 DNA is TGTGCCAGCAGCGCAGAGATGAACACTGAAGCTTTCTTT.

This clone has a count of ten or more. V usage is TRBV18 and J usage is TRBJ2-7; TRBD1 agrees at 9 bases. CDR1 is KGHSH, CDR2 LQKENI, per germline. V lost 5 bases to trimming and J lost 4 bases; unmatched junction nucleotides: 9. The CDR3 extends over 15 amino acids. The CDR3 DNA reads TGTGCCAGCTCATTACAGGGGGCAATGGGATACGAGCAGTACTTC. Protein sequence: CASSLQGAMGYEQYF.

This clone was counted ten times or more. The rearrangement joins TRBV23-1 to TRBJ2-7, with 8 bases that match TRBD1. TRBV23-1 is an open reading frame whose function is uncertain. CDR3 length equals 12 residues. J lost 4 bases, V lost 8 bases, and 4 bases had no gene match. Written as DNA, the CDR3 is TGCGCCAGCGGCCGACAGGGGTACGAGCAGTACTTC. This encodes CASGRQGYEQYF.

This sequence joins TRBV5-1 and TRBJ2-1; maybe TRBD1 (5 bases). V lost 4 bases and J lost 7, with 15 bases in between. The CDR3 is 14 residues long. The germline CDR1 and CDR2 sequences are SGHRS and YFSETQ. This CDR3 is CASSAQGRENEQFF. CDR3 coding DNA: TGCGCCAGCAGCGCCCAGGGCAGGGAAAATGAGCAGTTCTTC.

As regards this clone: The junction and the germline gene differ at one end; a read error may be behind it. The chain is built from TRBV30 and TRBJ1-5; D ambiguous. Germline V gene lookup returns CDR1 GTSNPN and CDR2 SVGIG (reference sequence). CDR3 length equals 14 residues. The CDR3: CVWSVGQLNQPQHF. The DNA for the CDR3 is TGTGTCTGGAGTGTCGGGCAGTTAAATCAGCCCCAGCATTTT.

The chain carries TRBV29-1 and TRBJ1-2; 11 bases line up with TRBD1. This CDR3 spans 14 amino acids. Per germline, CDR1 SQVTM and CDR2 ANQGSEA. Losses at the gene ends were 5 bases for V and 4 bases for J; bases not matched to a gene: 6. DNA for the CDR3: TGCAGCGTTTCCCGGACAGGGGGCGCCTATGGCTACACCTTC. Its protein product is CSVSRTGGAYGYTF.

This chain links TRBV7-3 with TRBJ2-5; D is possibly TRBD1 or TRBD2 (5 bases each). The germline CDR1 and CDR2 sequences are SGHTA and FQGTGA. The CDR3 is 13 residues long. Trimming took 2 bases from V and 5 from J, leaving 9 bases between them. CDR3 sequence reads: CASSLVGTETQYF. As DNA, the CDR3 is TGTGCCAGCAGCTTAGTAGGGACGGAGACCCAGTACTTC.

The chain carries TRBV28 and TRBJ2-6; D uncertain. The CDR3 has 15 residues. Germline lookup yields CDR1 MDHEN and CDR2 SYDVKM. Trimming took 7 bases from V and 0 from J, leaving 10 bases between them. CDR3: CASKGYYSGANVLTF. In DNA form, the CDR3 reads TGTGCCAGCAAGGGCTATTACTCTGGGGCCAACGTCCTGACTTTC.

The gene calls are TRBV6-6 and TRBJ1-2; D is ambiguous. Germline CDR1 MNHNY, CDR2 SVGAGI (reference sequence). V shed 10 bases and J shed 0 bases, with 18 bases lying between them. The CDR3 runs 15 residues. This CDR3 reads CATASGSEANYGYTF. Here the CDR3 DNA reads TGTGCCACTGCCTCGGGGTCGGAAGCTAACTATGGCTACACCTTC.

This clone was counted between two and nine times. V is TRBV4-1 and J is TRBJ2-5; 9 nucleotides agree with TRBD2. The length of the CDR3 is 17 residues. V lost 0 bases to trimming and J lost 3 bases; unmatched junction nucleotides: 8. CDR1 and CDR2 (germline): MGHRA, YSYEKL. The CDR3 bases are TGCGCCAGCAGCCAAGACGGAGGCGGGAGGGAAGAAGAGACCCAGTACTTC. It encodes CASSQDGGGREEETQYF.

The chain has TRBV5-6 and TRBJ2-1; 9 bases map to TRBD2. With V trimmed by 4 bases and J by 4 bases, 6 bases remained unmatched. The CDR3 runs 15 residues. Per germline, CDR1 SGHDT and CDR2 YYEEEE. The CDR3 loop reads CASSRLADLYNEQFF. CDR3 DNA: TGTGCCAGCAGCCGACTAGCGGACTTATACAATGAGCAGTTCTTC.

The chain joins TRBV27 to TRBJ2-1, with 9 bases fitting TRBD2. CDR3 length equals 14 residues. Germline V CDR1 and CDR2: MNHEY, SMNVEV (reference sequence). The V and J ends lost 8 bases and 2 bases, in that order; junction bases with no gene match: 4. As DNA, the CDR3 is TGTGCCAGCCTTAGCGGGAGCACCTACAATGAGCAGTTCTTC. Encoded protein: CASLSGSTYNEQFF.

In this sample, this clone turned up a few times. The V gene is TRBV28, the J gene TRBJ1-1; TRBD1 is a possible D gene (6 bases). The CDR3 has 16 residues. The germline V gene has CDR1 MDHEN and CDR2 SYDVKM. V lost 1 base, J lost 3 bases, and 15 bases lay in between. CDR3 nucleotide sequence: TGTGCCAGCAGTTTATTCATACGGGGGCGCGACACTGAAGCTTTCTTT. Translated, it gives CASSLFIRGRDTEAFF.

The rearrangement uses TRBV10-3 and TRBJ2-1; 12 positions agree with TRBD2. V trimming: 3 bases; J trimming: 10 bases; junction bases outside the gene matches: 10. Germline V gene sequence: CDR1 ENHRY, CDR2 SYGVKD. This CDR3 is 16 amino acids long. CDR3 nucleotides: TGTGCCATCAGTGATGCGACTAGCGGGGGAGAAGGGGAGCAGTTCTTC. Translating gives CAISDATSGGEGEQFF.

The chain combines TRBV7-9 with TRBJ2-1; 14 bases fit TRBD2. Germline V gene lookup returns CDR1 SEHNR and CDR2 FQNEAQ (reference sequence). The CDR3 covers 18 residues. Trimming cost V 6 bases and J 0 bases; bases outside gene matches: 7. CDR3 residues: CASRKGLAGVSSYNEQFF. The DNA for the CDR3 is TGTGCCAGCAGAAAGGGACTAGCGGGAGTGAGCTCCTACAATGAGCAGTTCTTC. The full variable domain, rest sourced from reference TRBV7-9 and TRBJ2-1, is DTGVSQNPRHKITKRGQNVTFRCDPISEHNRLYWYRQTLGQGPEFLTYFQNEAQLEKSRLLSDRFSAERPKGSFSTLEIQRTEQGDSAMYLCASRKGLAGVSSYNEQFFGPGTRLTVL.

This clone turned up a few times. The genes are TRBV28 and TRBJ1-1; 12 bases agree with TRBD1. The length of the CDR3 is 16 residues. V lost 6 bases to trimming and J lost 5 bases; unmatched junction nucleotides: 10. The germline V gene has CDR1 MDHEN and CDR2 SYDVKM. In DNA, the CDR3 is TGTGCCAGCAGCAGGGACAGGGGGCGTCTGGGGACTGAAGCTTTCTTT. It encodes CASSRDRGRLGTEAFF.

This chain joins TRBV28 and TRBJ1-2; 9 bases are a match to TRBD1. CDR1 is MDHEN, CDR2 SYDVKM, per germline. The CDR3 totals 15 residues. The V and J ends lost 4 bases and 5 bases, in that order; junction bases with no gene match: 8. The CDR3 region has the DNA TGTGCCAGCAGTTCCCTCCCGGGACAGGGATATGGCTACACCTTC. It is translated as CASSSLPGQGYGYTF.

The V and J genes are TRBV19 and TRBJ1-2; a possible D gene is TRBD1 (5 bases). Trimming removed 2 bases from V and 8 bases from J, with 12 bases in between. This CDR3 has 13 residues. Germline V gene data show CDR1 as LNHDA and CDR2 as SQIVND (reference sequence). The CDR3 DNA sequence: TGTGCCAGTAGTATACAGAGGGGTTTCGGCTACACCTTC. This gives the protein CASSIQRGFGYTF.

This clone was picked up many times. The chain links TRBV13 to TRBJ2-2; D perhaps matches TRBD2 (6 bases). CDR1 and CDR2 from the germline V gene are PRHDT and FYEKMQ (reference sequence). The length of the CDR3 is 15 residues. Trimming pared 7 bases from V and 1 base from J, leaving 13 bases between. The CDR3, as DNA: TGTGCCAGCAATTCGCGGGACCAGAACACCGGGGAGCTGTTTTTT. Translated: CASNSRDQNTGELFF. Drawing the rest from reference TRBV13 and TRBJ2-2, the complete variable domain is AAGVIQSPRHLIKEKRETATLKCYPIPRHDTVYWYQQGPGQDPQFLISFYEKMQSDKGSIPDRFSAQQFSDYHSELNMSSLELGDSALYFCASNSRDQNTGELFFGEGSRLTVL.